The entry below describes one T cell receptor (beta chain). Original data processing: From reference gene primer amplification, estimates of nucleated cell counts were derived. Profiling relied on immunoSEQ multiplex PCR, and the TCRdb table lists in-frame clones only, not all of them. V and J calls and clone size are those listed in that table; D and trimming were worked out from the DNA. Here the sample spans tens of thousands of clones, roughly 90% being singletons. The sample belongs to a study of blood T cell repertoires in COVID-19. Looking at the study overall: Sites in the United States, Italy and Spain provided acute and convalescent COVID-19 samples. T cells, B-cell-depleted T cells, or PBMCs provided the cDNA or gDNA that served as material.

This CDR3 contains 14 residues. Per germline, CDR1 SGHTA and CDR2 FQGNSA. V was pared by 5 bases and J by 3 bases, with 7 bases of the junction left unmatched. Sequencing was done on a sample of peripheral blood. The rearrangement links TRBV7-2 to TRBJ2-7; 7 nucleotides align to TRBD1. The sequence was collected from a human donor with active COVID-19. The donor label of this sample is uncertain. The CDR3 DNA reads TGTGCCAGCAGCATGTACCGGGACAGCTACGAGCAGTACTTC. As protein: CASSMYRDSYEQYF.